Following are 29 T cell receptor beta chains from one sample sequenced in a study of blood T cells in healthy people across ages (dated by TCRdb to between 2014 and 2017). Receptor libraries were prepared by 5' RACE. Sequencing relied on an Illumina HiSeq 2500. The second PCR ran for roughly 7 to 11 cycles and used a J-beta primer mix along with a sample-barcoded 5' primer. TCRdb trimmed the raw reads at Q25, called clones with MiXCR and kept productive beta chains. Each CDR3 protein appears once, grouped with its most common genes and DNA. Across this sample there are about 720,000 distinct CDR3 sequences, with around 25% seen only once. The ten largest clones take up 3% to 4.5% of the sample. These data were likewise used in another study, on T cells of mothers and their children.

Sequencing was done on a sample of blood. The receptor set was obtained from a boy aged 5-17 years in good health.

The rearrangement links TRBV20-1 to TRBJ2-3, with D unclear. Germline V gene sequence: CDR1 DFQATT, CDR2 SNEGSKA (reference sequence). The germline V and J ends were trimmed by 6 bases and 4 bases, with 11 bases remaining between them. The length of the CDR3 is 12 residues. This chain's CDR3 is CSAKHQPDTQYF. The CDR3 DNA sequence: TGCAGTGCCAAACACCAACCAGATACGCAGTATTTT.

The gene calls are TRBV27 and TRBJ2-1; 9 bases are shared with TRBD1. The end of the DNA is better explained by TRBJ2-7, so the J call may be wrong. The CDR3 loop spans 16 amino acids. Germline V gene data show CDR1 as MNHEY and CDR2 as SMNVEV (reference sequence). The CDR3 reads CASSSDGTGFFYEQYF. CDR3 in DNA: TGTGCCAGCAGTTCGGACGGGACAGGGTTTTTCTACGAGCAGTACTTC.

The rearrangement uses TRBV20-1 and TRBJ1-2; D unclear. CDR1 is DFQATT, CDR2 SNEGSKA, per germline (reference sequence). V shed 0 bases and J shed 6 bases, with 11 bases lying between them. The CDR3 is made up of 13 amino acids. DNA for the CDR3: TGCAGTGCTAGAGAACAGCTGTCGAATGGCTACACCTTC. This codes for CSAREQLSNGYTF.

The J gene is TRBJ2-3, the V gene TRBV29-1; 9 nucleotides line up with TRBD2. CDR3 length equals 17 residues. CDR1 is SQVTM, CDR2 ANQGSEA, per germline. V was pared by 0 bases and J by 2 bases, with 9 bases of the junction left unmatched. CDR3 nucleotides: TGCAGCGTTGAAGATAGTCGCGGGAGGGCCTTCACAGATACGCAGTATTTT. It specifies CSVEDSRGRAFTDTQYF.

This chain links TRBV20-1 with TRBJ1-4; 7 bases are a match to TRBD1. CDR3 size: 16 residues. V dropped 1 base and J dropped 1; count of bases not matched to a gene: 6. Germline values: CDR1 DFQATT, CDR2 SNEGSKA (reference sequence). The CDR3 reads CSARASGTVTNEKLFF. Written as DNA, the CDR3 is TGCAGTGCTAGAGCTTCCGGGACAGTAACTAATGAAAAACTGTTTTTT.

On this clonotype: One end of the junction is discordant with germline, which a read error may explain. The gene calls are TRBV12-3 or TRBV12-4 and TRBJ1-1; no clear D gene. The CDR3 consists of 14 residues. The CDR3: CASSQTPVTTEPFF. CDR3 bases: TGTGCCAGCAGCCAGACGCCTGTGACCACTGAACCTTTCTTT.

A few counts support this clonotype. The chain is built from TRBV27 and TRBJ1-4; the match to TRBD1 covers 7 bases. This CDR3 is built from 16 residues. The junction had 6 bases not matched to a gene; V was cut back by 5 bases and J by 0 bases. Germline lookup yields CDR1 MNHEY and CDR2 SMNVEV (reference sequence). Here the CDR3 reads CASSDGTAATNEKLFF. For the CDR3, the DNA is TGTGCCAGCAGTGACGGGACAGCTGCAACTAATGAAAAACTGTTTTTT.

This clonotype was recorded a few times. This chain links TRBV7-2 with TRBJ2-3; D perhaps matches TRBD2 (6 bases). Looked up from germline, CDR1 is SGHTA and CDR2 is FQGNSA. The CDR3 has 13 residues. The germline V and J ends were trimmed by 11 bases and 1 base, with 13 bases remaining between them. In DNA, the CDR3 is TGTGCCGGGGGACTTGGGCGCACAGATACGCAGTATTTT. Translating gives CAGGLGRTDTQYF.

This sequence joins TRBV6-5 and TRBJ1-6; no firm D call. The CDR3 has 16 amino acids. Trimming left V 5 bases short and J 4 bases short, with 15 bases between. CDR1 and CDR2 (germline): MNHEY, SVGAGI. The CDR3 coding sequence is TGTGCCAGCAGTCAGAAACGGACGGAGTATAATTCACCCCTCCACTTT. Encoded protein: CASSQKRTEYNSPLHF.

In nucleotides, the CDR3 is TGTGCCAGCAGCTTAGTTCATGATCCAAGTCCCCGCCCCCGCTACGAGCAGTACTTC. It is translated as CASSLVHDPSPRPRYEQYF. The chain has TRBV7-2 and TRBJ2-7; D is undetermined. V was pared by 1 base and J by 3 bases, with 25 bases between. This CDR3 spans 19 amino acids. Germline CDR1 is SGHTA and CDR2 is FQGNSA.

The genes are TRBV5-5 and TRBJ2-3; perhaps TRBD2 as D (6 bases). Trimming removed 8 bases from V and 6 bases from J, with 22 bases in between. CDR3 length: 15 residues. The germline V gene has CDR1 SGHKS and CDR2 YYEKEE (reference sequence). CDR3 nucleotide sequence: TGTGCCAGGACACGACCGGGACTGAGGGGTGATACGCAGTATTTT. It translates to CARTRPGLRGDTQYF.

This clonotype was seen a few times. The rearrangement joins TRBV28 to TRBJ2-1; D tentatively reads TRBD1 or TRBD2 (6 bases each). V was trimmed by 11 bases and J by 6 bases, leaving 20 bases between them. The CDR3 is 14 amino acids. From germline, CDR1 is MDHEN and CDR2 SYDVKM. CDR3 residues: CAAVARGVFNEQFF. The CDR3 DNA reads as TGTGCCGCTGTTGCGAGGGGGGTCTTCAATGAGCAGTTCTTC.

This clonotype was found a few times. The chain has TRBV28 and TRBJ1-5; the match to TRBD1 covers 10 bases. Germline CDR1 is MDHEN and CDR2 is SYDVKM. V shed 6 bases and J 1 base; nucleotides not matched to a gene: 3. There are 15 residues in the CDR3. The CDR3 sequence: CASSMGQGSNQPQHF. The CDR3 DNA follows: TGTGCCAGCAGCATGGGACAGGGGAGCAATCAGCCCCAGCATTTT. Together with reference TRBV28 and TRBJ1-5, the CDR3 gives the full variable domain: DVKVTQSSRYLVKRTGEKVFLECVQDMDHENMFWYRQDPGLGLRLIYFSYDVKMKEKGDIPEGYSVSREKKERFSLILESASTNQTSMYLCASSMGQGSNQPQHFGDGTRLSIL.

This clonotype was observed many times. The rearrangement uses TRBV7-8 and TRBJ1-4; D may be TRBD1 (5 bases). CDR1 and CDR2 (germline): SGHVS, FQNEAQ. The V end lost 5 bases, the J end lost 5 bases, and 12 bases lay between the germline ends. The CDR3 totals 14 residues. Written as DNA, the CDR3 is TGTGCCAGCAGCCCATGGGACGGCAATGAAAAACTGTTTTTT. Amino acids: CASSPWDGNEKLFF.

The genes are TRBV5-1 and TRBJ2-7, with 8 bases fitting TRBD1. The J segment lost 2 bases and the V segment lost 2 bases, leaving 6 bases of the junction unmatched. This CDR3 has 15 residues. Germline CDR1 SGHRS, CDR2 YFSETQ. The CDR3 DNA is TGCGCCAGCAGCTTCGGACAGGGAGAAACCTACGAGCAGTACTTC. Protein: CASSFGQGETYEQYF.

V gene TRBV20-1 combines with J gene TRBJ2-5; TRBD1 agrees at 9 bases. V lost 1 base to trimming and J lost 5 bases; unmatched junction nucleotides: 2. Germline lookup yields CDR1 DFQATT and CDR2 SNEGSKA (reference sequence). The CDR3 contains 13 residues. CDR3 nucleotides: TGCAGTGCTAGAGCACAGGGGGCGGAGACCCAGTACTTC. Translating it yields CSARAQGAETQYF.

This clonotype occurred once. This rearrangement joins TRBV5-5 to TRBJ1-1, with D possibly TRBD1 on 6 matching bases. The CDR3 is made up of 15 amino acids. Germline V lookup: CDR1 SGHKS, CDR2 YYEKEE (reference sequence). The V gene lost 5 bases and the J gene lost 2 bases, with 16 bases spanning the gap. CDR3 sequence (DNA): TGTGCCAGCAGAATTACCGGGACAAGCAACACTGAAGCTTTCTTT. Protein sequence: CASRITGTSNTEAFF.

A few counts support this clonotype. The rearrangement joins TRBV12-3 or TRBV12-4 to TRBJ2-7; D gene uncertain. The CDR3 is made up of 14 amino acids. Trimming pared 2 bases from V and 1 base from J, leaving 9 bases between. The CDR3 region has the DNA TGTGCCAGCAGTTTAATTGGCGGATCCTACGAGCAGTACTTC. Its translation is CASSLIGGSYEQYF.

This clonotype was counted between two and nine times. V and J are TRBV4-3 and TRBJ2-1, with D possibly TRBD1 on 6 matching bases. Trimming cost V 0 bases and J 5 bases, with 17 bases left between them. This CDR3 comprises 17 residues. Germline CDR1 and CDR2: LGHNA and YSLEER. CDR3 bases: TGCGCCAGCAGCCAAGATGATATACGACAGGTCGACAATGAGCAGTTCTTC. Translating it yields CASSQDDIRQVDNEQFF.

Points on this clonotype: At one end the junction does not follow the germline gene, possibly because of a read error. The chain couples TRBV19 to TRBJ1-1; TRBD1 matches 8 bases. This CDR3 is built from 12 residues. Per germline, CDR1 LNHDA and CDR2 SQIVND (reference sequence). The CDR3 DNA reads TGTGCCAGTAGGACCGGGACAGGCACTAGAAGTTTT. Translating it yields CASRTGTGTRSF.

The V call is TRBV19, the J call TRBJ2-5, with TRBD1 identical over 7 bases. With the DNA end fitting TRBJ2-1 better, the J assignment may be wrong. The length of the CDR3 is 12 residues. Germline-derived CDR1 and CDR2 are LNHDA and SQIVND (reference sequence). The CDR3 DNA reads TGTGCCAGTAGAAATGACAGGGAAGAGCAGTTCTTC. This encodes CASRNDREEQFF.

In this sample, this clonotype turned up a few times. The chain uses TRBV6-5 and TRBJ1-2, with 8 bases matching TRBD1. The ends lost 2 bases at V and 4 bases at J; junction bases unmatched: 21. The length of the CDR3 is 20 residues. Germline assignment: CDR1 MNHEY and CDR2 SVGAGI. DNA of the CDR3: TGTGCCAGCAGTTACACCCAACTCCAGGACAGGGTATCTTTTGGCTATGGCTACACCTTC. This sequence encodes CASSYTQLQDRVSFGYGYTF.

The rearrangement joins TRBV15 to TRBJ2-1; D is ambiguous. Trimming cost V 8 bases and J 1 base, with 15 bases left between them. Germline CDR1 reads LNHNV; CDR2 reads YYDKDF (reference sequence). This CDR3 has 15 amino acids. CDR3 DNA: TGTGCCACCGATGGTGGGGATTTTTCCTACAATGAGCAGTTCTTC. Translating it yields CATDGGDFSYNEQFF.

Ten or more counts support this clonotype. J is TRBJ1-2 and V is TRBV12-3 or TRBV12-4; TRBD1 matches 7 bases. This CDR3 contains 12 residues. Trimming cost V 5 bases and J 11 bases; bases outside gene matches: 8. CDR3 nucleotide sequence: TGTGCCAGCAGTCCGAGGCCAGGGGGATACACCTTC. The encoded protein is CASSPRPGGYTF.

V usage is TRBV29-1 and J usage is TRBJ2-1; 10 bases line up with TRBD2. CDR3 length equals 13 residues. Germline CDR1 is SQVTM and CDR2 is ANQGSEA. V was pared by 5 bases and J by 9 bases, with 7 bases of the junction left unmatched. The DNA for the CDR3 is TGCAGCGTTTTGCCTAGCGGGAGTGGTGAGCAGTTCTTC. This gives the protein CSVLPSGSGEQFF.

This rearrangement joins TRBV14 to TRBJ1-4; D remains unclear. CDR1 SGHDN and CDR2 FVKESK come from the germline V gene. The CDR3 loop spans 15 amino acids. V was pared by 1 base and J by 7 bases, with 13 bases between. The CDR3 here is CASSQGSTWAEKLFF. Here the CDR3 DNA reads TGTGCCAGCAGCCAAGGATCGACATGGGCTGAAAAACTGTTTTTT.

There are a few counts of this clonotype. The genes are TRBV12-3 or TRBV12-4 and TRBJ2-2; 13 bases are shared with TRBD2. The CDR3 consists of 17 residues. V dropped 8 bases and J dropped 0; count of bases not matched to a gene: 6. The CDR3 nucleotides are TGTGCCAGCGGGACTAGCGGGACCCGAGCGAACACCGGGGAGCTGTTTTTT. It translates to CASGTSGTRANTGELFF.

The V gene is TRBV29-1, the J gene TRBJ2-7; no definite D call. CDR1 is SQVTM and CDR2 is ANQGSEA in the germline V gene. The CDR3 consists of 13 residues. Trimming removed 4 bases at V and 7 bases at J, with 17 bases between. The CDR3 loop is CSVVWQERVEQYF. CDR3 sequence (DNA): TGCAGCGTTGTTTGGCAGGAACGGGTAGAGCAGTACTTC.

This clonotype was seen only a few times. The V call is TRBV5-1, the J call TRBJ1-2, with 10 positions matching TRBD1. Trimming took 4 bases from V and 8 from J; bases not matched to a gene: 8. This CDR3 comprises 14 residues. Germline CDR1 reads SGHRS; CDR2 reads YFSETQ. CDR3 loop: CASSQWDRGGGYTF. The CDR3 DNA reads as TGCGCCAGCAGCCAATGGGACAGGGGAGGAGGCTACACCTTC.